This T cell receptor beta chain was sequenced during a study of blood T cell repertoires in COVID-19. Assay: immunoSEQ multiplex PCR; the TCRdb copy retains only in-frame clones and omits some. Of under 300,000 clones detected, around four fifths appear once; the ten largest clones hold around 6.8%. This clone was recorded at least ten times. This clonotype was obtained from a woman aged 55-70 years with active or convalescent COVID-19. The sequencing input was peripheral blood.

CDR3 DNA: TGTGCCAGTACCATGAACACTGAAGCTTTCTTT. Amino acid sequence: CASTMNTEAFF. The chain joins TRBV19 to TRBJ1-1, with D hard to call. Germline lookup yields CDR1 LNHDA and CDR2 SQIVND (reference sequence). V lost 7 bases to trimming and J lost 0 bases, with 3 bases between them. The CDR3 sequence is 11 residues long. Supplemented by reference TRBV19 and TRBJ1-1, the full variable domain reads DGGITQSPKYLFRKEGQNVTLSCEQNLNHDAMYWYRQDPGQGLRLIYYSQIVNDFQKGDIAEGYSVSREKKESFPLTVTSAQKNPTAFYLCASTMNTEAFFGQGTRLTVV.